This note documents a single T cell receptor (beta chain) sequence. The participants were between roughly 18 and 89 years old and came from 24 US areas. Participants reported their clinical history, and cohort assignment relied on those reports. This entry belongs to a study of blood T cell repertoires in COVID-19. Background on the study: From T cells, B-cell-depleted T cells, or PBMCs came the material, which was cDNA or gDNA.

In the original workflow: Counts of nucleated cells, estimated from reference gene primer amplification, were obtained. Sequencing was performed with immunoSEQ multiplex PCR; in TCRdb, only in-frame clones are kept and a portion is missing. V and J calls and clone size are copied from that table; D and trimming were computed from the DNA. The data contain under 200,000 clones, roughly 83% of them singletons. The sequence was obtained from a woman aged 55-70 years who had recovered from COVID-19. The sample comprised PBMCs or T cells enriched from blood (not recorded which).

This CDR3 reads CASSSDYTEAFF. The CDR3 DNA reads as TGTGCCAGCAGTTCGGACTACACTGAAGCTTTCTTT. The chain is built from TRBV28 and TRBJ1-1; D unclear. The CDR3 has 12 amino acids. The ends were cut back, 4 bases at V and 3 bases at J, with 6 bases in the middle. CDR1 and CDR2 from the germline V gene are MDHEN and SYDVKM.